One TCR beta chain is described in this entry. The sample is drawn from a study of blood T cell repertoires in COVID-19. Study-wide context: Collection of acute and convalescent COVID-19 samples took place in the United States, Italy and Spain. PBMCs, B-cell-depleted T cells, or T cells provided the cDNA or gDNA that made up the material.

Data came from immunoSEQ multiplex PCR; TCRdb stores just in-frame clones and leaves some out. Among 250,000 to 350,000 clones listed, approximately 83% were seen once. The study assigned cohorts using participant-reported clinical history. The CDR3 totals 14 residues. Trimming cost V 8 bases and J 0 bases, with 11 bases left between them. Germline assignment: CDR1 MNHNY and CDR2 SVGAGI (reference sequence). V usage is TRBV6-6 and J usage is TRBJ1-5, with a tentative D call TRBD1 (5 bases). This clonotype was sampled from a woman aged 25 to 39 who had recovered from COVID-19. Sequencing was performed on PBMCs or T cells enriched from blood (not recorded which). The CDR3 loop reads CASFDSYSNQPQHF. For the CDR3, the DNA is TGTGCCAGCTTCGACAGTTATAGCAATCAGCCCCAGCATTTT.